The 21 T cell receptor beta chains below all came from one sample that was sequenced in a study of blood T cell repertoires in COVID-19. Data came from immunoSEQ multiplex PCR; TCRdb stores just in-frame clones and leaves some out. The sample lists hundreds of thousands of clones; approximately 88% were seen once. The sequenced sample consisted of PBMCs or T cells enriched from blood (not recorded which). Receptor source: a middle-aged woman who had recovered from COVID-19.

The chain employs TRBV14 and TRBJ2-5; tentative D call: TRBD1 (5 bases). V lost 1 base and J 7 bases, leaving 13 bases between the germline ends. Germline V gene lookup returns CDR1 SGHDN and CDR2 FVKESK. CDR3 length equals 14 residues. This chain's CDR3 is CASSQVVFTGTQYF. As DNA, the CDR3 is TGTGCCAGCAGCCAAGTTGTATTTACAGGGACCCAGTACTTC.

V usage is TRBV28 and J usage is TRBJ1-1; D unclear. The V end was cut by 5 bases, the J end by 4 bases, with 8 bases between. Germline V lookup: CDR1 MDHEN, CDR2 SYDVKM. There are 12 residues in the CDR3. The CDR3 DNA reads as TGTGCCAGCAGTCGGAGGTTCACTGAAGCTTTCTTT. Amino acids: CASSRRFTEAFF.

The rearrangement links TRBV7-2 to TRBJ1-2, with TRBD1 identical over 7 bases. J gave up 7 bases and V 1 base, and 9 bases lay outside the gene matches. Germline values: CDR1 SGHTA, CDR2 FQGNSA. The length of the CDR3 is 15 residues. CDR3 coding DNA: TGTGCCAGCAGCTTAGAAACAGGGGCTGGGAGTGGCTACACCTTC. This gives the protein CASSLETGAGSGYTF.

This clone has only one observation. The gene calls are TRBV4-1 and TRBJ1-4; tentatively, D is TRBD1 (5 bases). The ends were cut back, 1 base at V and 4 bases at J, with 7 bases in the middle. The CDR3 totals 14 residues. The V gene's germline CDR1 is MGHRA and CDR2 YSYEKL. CDR3 coding DNA: TGCGCCAGCAGCCAAGGACAGATTAATGAAAAACTGTTTTTT. Translating gives CASSQGQINEKLFF.

The rearrangement uses TRBV2 and TRBJ2-3; D perhaps matches TRBD2 (7 bases). Germline V CDR1 and CDR2: SNHLY, FYNNEI. The V end was cut by 3 bases, the J end by 6 bases, with 16 bases between. The CDR3 is made up of 15 amino acids. CDR3 nucleotides: TGTGCCAGCAGTGATTCTGAGGGGAGGGGGGATACGCAGTATTTT. Translating it yields CASSDSEGRGDTQYF. The full variable domain, with the rest looked up from reference TRBV2 and TRBJ2-3, is EPEVTQTPSHQVTQMGQEVILRCVPISNHLYFYWYRQILGQKVEFLVSFYNNEISEKSEIFDDQFSVERPDGSNFTLKIRSTKLEDSAMYFCASSDSEGRGDTQYFGPGTRLTVL.

The V and J genes are TRBV2 and TRBJ1-5; 9 nucleotides line up with TRBD1. The CDR3 is 13 amino acids. Germline CDR1 SNHLY, CDR2 FYNNEI. Losses at the gene ends were 8 bases for V and 6 bases for J; bases not matched to a gene: 5. The CDR3 sequence is CASDRTGAQPQHF. The CDR3 nucleotides read TGTGCCAGCGACCGGACAGGGGCTCAGCCCCAGCATTTT.

J is TRBJ2-1 and V is TRBV27, with 7 bases that match TRBD2. The CDR3 loop spans 15 amino acids. V was clipped by 8 bases and J by 10 bases; unmatched bases: 17. In germline, CDR1 is MNHEY, CDR2 SMNVEV (reference sequence). CDR3 DNA: TGTGCCAGCTCCCCCTGGGGGTCACCGGGGGGAGAGCAGTTCTTC. Encoded protein: CASSPWGSPGGEQFF.

The V gene is TRBV30, the J gene TRBJ2-1; 14 bases are a match to TRBD2. The CDR3 has 15 residues. Per germline, CDR1 GTSNPN and CDR2 SVGIG (reference sequence). After removal of 5 bases from V and 8 bases from J, the junction contained 8 bases not matched to a gene. The CDR3 protein is CAWAGLAGATYEQFF. CDR3 bases: TGTGCCTGGGCGGGACTAGCGGGAGCGACGTATGAGCAGTTCTTC.

V usage is TRBV28 and J usage is TRBJ1-2, with 7 bases fitting TRBD1. The germline gives CDR1 MDHEN, CDR2 SYDVKM. Trimming cost V 6 bases and J 3 bases; bases outside gene matches: 7. CDR3 length: 14 amino acids. This CDR3 is CASSQGGQHYGYTF. CDR3 DNA: TGTGCCAGCAGCCAAGGGGGACAGCACTATGGCTACACCTTC.

The chain uses TRBV28 and TRBJ1-5, with D perhaps TRBD1 (5 bases). The germline CDR1 and CDR2 sequences are MDHEN and SYDVKM. The CDR3 length is 12 residues. Trimming removed 5 bases at V and 7 bases at J, with 9 bases between. As DNA, the CDR3 is TGTGCCAGCAGTCAGGGAACCCAGCCCCAGCATTTT. Protein: CASSQGTQPQHF.

This clone was observed once. The chain links TRBV7-2 to TRBJ1-3; D is ambiguous. The CDR3 is 15 amino acids. Per germline, CDR1 SGHTA and CDR2 FQGNSA. V dropped 5 bases and J dropped 3 bases, with 14 bases sitting between them. The CDR3 nucleotides are TGTGCCAGCAGCCCTTGGCAGGCGGGTGGAAACACCATATATTTT. It encodes CASSPWQAGGNTIYF.

The chain combines TRBV24-1 with TRBJ2-7; no firm D call. The germline V gene encodes CDR1 KGHDR and CDR2 SFDVKD. Deletions cut 5 bases from V and 5 bases from J, with 12 bases between. The CDR3 sequence is 13 residues long. The CDR3 DNA reads TGTGCCACCAGTGGAGTAGACTCGAACGAGCAGTACTTC. It codes for CATSGVDSNEQYF.

The chain links TRBV28 to TRBJ2-6; D is possibly TRBD1 (6 bases). Germline CDR1 reads MDHEN; CDR2 reads SYDVKM. Trimming left V 8 bases short and J 1 base short, with 18 bases between. This CDR3 comprises 17 residues. The CDR3 DNA reads TGTGCCAGCGGTGAGGGGGTTAGGAAATCTGGGGCCAACGTCCTGACTTTC. Translated, it gives CASGEGVRKSGANVLTF.

This chain uses TRBV28 with TRBJ2-2; 7 nucleotides align to TRBD2. The CDR3 contains 12 residues. The V and J ends lost 8 bases and 6 bases, in that order; junction bases with no gene match: 3. CDR1 and CDR2 from the germline V gene are MDHEN and SYDVKM. DNA of the CDR3: TGTGCCAGCTTGCGGGAGTCCGGGGAGCTGTTTTTT. Translating gives CASLRESGELFF.

V is TRBV27 and J is TRBJ1-5, with D perhaps TRBD1 (5 bases). CDR1 MNHEY and CDR2 SMNVEV come from the germline V gene (reference sequence). V lost 4 bases, J lost 8 bases, and 18 bases lay in between. The CDR3 loop spans 15 amino acids. The CDR3 reads CASSSLAGLSEPQHF. In DNA form, the CDR3 reads TGTGCCAGCAGTTCCCTCGCAGGGCTGAGTGAGCCCCAGCATTTT.

This chain connects TRBV29-1 to TRBJ1-2; the D is unclear. With 6 bases removed from V and 2 bases from J, the gap between germline ends came to 10 bases. Germline-derived CDR1 and CDR2 are SQVTM and ANQGSEA. The CDR3 sequence is 12 residues long. The CDR3 coding sequence is TGCAGCGTAATAACAGAAAACTATGGCTACACCTTC. Translating gives CSVITENYGYTF.

The chain uses TRBV5-1 and TRBJ2-5; D unclear. The length of the CDR3 is 14 residues. V shed 1 base and J shed 1 base, with 8 bases lying between them. Germline assignment: CDR1 SGHRS and CDR2 YFSETQ. The CDR3 here is CASSLTASQETQYF. The CDR3 DNA sequence: TGCGCCAGCAGCTTGACAGCTTCCCAAGAGACCCAGTACTTC.

This chain joins TRBV28 and TRBJ1-1; perhaps TRBD1 as D (6 bases). The CDR3 extends over 13 amino acids. The V end lost 2 bases, the J end lost 3 bases, and 7 bases lay between the germline ends. Germline CDR1 is MDHEN and CDR2 is SYDVKM. The CDR3 DNA reads TGTGCCAGCAGTTTACCAGGGGACACTGAAGCTTTCTTT. Protein: CASSLPGDTEAFF.

The chain recombines TRBV20-1 with TRBJ2-1; no clear D gene. The CDR3 has 11 amino acids. Germline V CDR1 and CDR2: DFQATT, SNEGSKA (reference sequence). V lost 8 bases, J lost 9 bases, and 14 bases lay in between. CDR3 sequence: CSPWWAGEQFF. The CDR3 DNA reads TGCAGTCCCTGGTGGGCAGGTGAGCAGTTCTTC.

The CDR3 sequence is CASTPSGGRSSYEQYF. DNA of the CDR3: TGTGCCAGCACCCCCTCGGGTGGGAGGAGCTCCTACGAGCAGTACTTC. The chain combines TRBV11-2 with TRBJ2-7; TRBD2 might be the D (6 bases). The germline V gene has CDR1 SGHAT and CDR2 FQNNGV. This CDR3 spans 16 amino acids. V was shortened by 7 bases and J by 0 bases, with 19 bases between the two germline ends.

The chain links TRBV7-6 to TRBJ2-1, with TRBD2 matching over 11 bases. This CDR3 has 18 residues. With 4 bases clipped from V and 7 bases from J, the junction kept 15 bases outside the gene matches. From germline, CDR1 is SGHVS and CDR2 FNYEAQ. This CDR3 reads CASSYVAGGSYGDNEQFF. The CDR3 DNA sequence: TGTGCCAGCAGCTATGTAGCGGGAGGGAGTTACGGCGATAATGAGCAGTTCTTC. Using reference TRBV7-6 and TRBJ2-1 for the parts outside the CDR3, the full variable domain is GAGVSQSPRYKVTKRGQDVALRCDPISGHVSLYWYRQALGQGPEFLTYFNYEAQQDKSGLPNDRFSAERPEGSISTLTIQRTEQRDSAMYRCASSYVAGGSYGDNEQFFGPGTRLTVL.